The following is a T cell receptor (beta chain) sequence with its context. Its binding antigen is unknown. No base quality values were provided; no much bigger clone lies one nucleotide off. Library preparation employed 5' RACE. The sequencing machine was an Illumina HiSeq 2500. A second roughly 6 to 12 cycle PCR used a sample-barcoded 5' primer and a J-beta primer mix. Each TCR beta cDNA molecule received a unique molecular identifier from a template-switch 5' adaptor carrying 12 random nucleotides. Each sample yielded at least 3 million CDR3-containing paired-end reads. First-strand cDNA synthesis was performed from all RNA using the Mint cDNA synthesis kit, with priming by a TRBC-specific oligonucleotide. After uracil-DNA glycosylase treatment, a first 18-cycle PCR used universal primers M1SS and BC2_uni_R on all cDNA. As for the authors' bioinformatics: For normalization, 1 million high-quality reads, each with a distinct molecular identifier, were randomly selected from each sample. Instead of being binned into consensus sequences, reads that shared molecular identifiers were thrown out. MiTCR, with a Q25 quality threshold and the strictest error-elimination algorithm, was used for CDR3 identification, clonotype clustering and error correction. A nonparametric unseen species model using Euler transformation provided a lower-bound estimate of total TCR beta diversity. TCRdb cleaned the public reads at Q25 with fastp, built clones with MiXCR and kept in-frame beta chains. Each entry merges the rows of one CDR3 protein and shows their most common DNA and genes. V and J calls and clone size were set by TCRdb, not the authors. The sample table records about a million distinct CDR3 sequences; around two fifths of these occur just once. The ten biggest clones cover about 12% of the sample.

These data belong to a study of blood T cells in healthy people across ages (dated by TCRdb to the mid-2010s). Regarding the research as a whole: In model experiments, template switching captured roughly one uniquely barcoded TCR beta cDNA molecule for every two T cells. Using deep sequencing normalized with unique cDNA molecular identifiers, the study measured how TCR beta repertoire diversity changes with age. Donors were grouped into four age groups: young (average approximately 15 years), middle-aged (around 39), aged (around 56) and long-lived (about 89). To avoid experimental bias, donors of different ages were randomly spread across the sequencing lanes. Two additional independent replicas of 1 million unique cDNA reads from the same blood draw were analyzed for two donors (one aged 18 to 30 and one aged 80 or older).

Broad study findings and their caveats: Compared with the aged group, the long-lived group had more naive CD4+ T cells, fewer expanded clones and increased TCR diversity, a pattern suggesting age selection. Because profiling used bulk unsorted PBMCs, naive and antigen-experienced compartments could not be compared conclusively. Estimates of total diversity from one million sequenced T cells were regarded as lower bounds and underestimates. A strong correlation was found between observed TCR beta diversity and the percentage of naive T cells measured by flow cytometry. Observed TCR beta diversity per million T cells fell roughly linearly with age, and a significant reduction was already apparent by age about 36. Donor CMV infection status was unknown, potentially confounding age-related changes in expanded clonotypes.

Donors were a few dozen systemically healthy Caucasian individuals from Russia aged roughly 6 to 100 years. Ten milliliters of peripheral blood were drawn from each donor into EDTA-treated Vacutainer tubes. Ficoll-Paque density-gradient centrifugation was used to isolate PBMCs, with at least 6.5 million obtained per sample. Trizol reagent was used to extract total RNA from PBMCs, with at least 5.5 micrograms per sample. Naive CD45RAhigh/CD27high T cell percentages were measured by flow cytometry on a PBMC aliquot from every donor. CDR1 and CDR2, per the germline V gene, are SGHRS and YFSETQ. The CDR3 numbers 14 residues from cysteine through phenylalanine. Of all the DNA, just the CDR3 is kept, 42 bases in frame from base 1. Deletion took 2 bases off V and 7 bases off J, with a span of 14 bases between the germline ends.

The receptor's source is a man aged 18 to 30 in good health. Material for sequencing was blood. Here the chain combines TRBV5-1 and TRBJ2-3, with TRBD2 as a weak D call on 6 bases. The DNA is TGCGCCAGCAGCTTAGACGGGGGAAGAAATACGCAGTATTTT. This is translated as CASSLDGGRNTQYF.